The T cell receptor beta chain under discussion was sequenced for a study of T cell repertoires in cytomegalovirus infection. Overall study: Public TCR beta signatures marked donors with CMV infection and the matching HLA.

From germline, CDR1 is MNHNY and CDR2 SVGAGI (reference sequence). The V gene lost 7 bases and the J gene lost 2 bases, with 12 bases spanning the gap. CDR3 size: 13 residues. A few counts support this clonotype. What it binds is unknown. TCRdb redid the calling of the reads with MiXCR, one entry per CDR3 protein. The table shows about 150,000 distinct CDR3 sequences, with 32% occurring only once. General study findings and limits: The ex vivo response was dominated by HLA-C-restricted CMV-specific TCR beta clonotypes. Accumulated public TCR beta family frequency recognized individuals carrying CMV together with the relevant HLA.

The TCR originated in a human donor in good health (CMV status not recorded). Some clones in this sample may be carry-over from other donors' samples. V gene TRBV6-6 combines with J gene TRBJ2-7; D gene unclear. Material: CD8+ T cells from cultured PBMCs, obtained from culture after CMV antigen stimulation. The CDR3 DNA reads TGTGCCAGCACTCTTGGGCCTACCTACGAGCAGTACTTC. It encodes CASTLGPTYEQYF.